This record covers a single T cell receptor (beta chain). Only a few counts were recorded for this clonotype. Its specific antigen is unknown. Per-base quality was not reported, and no clone a single base away is much larger than it. This sample was sequenced with an Illumina MiSeq. The public sequencing data were trimmed at Q25 with fastp and processed into clonotypes with MiXCR by TCRdb, which kept only in-frame beta chains. CDR3 protein duplicates are merged, each entry listing the most common genes and DNA. Within this sample are around 88,000 distinct CDR3 sequences, with around a third of them counted one time only. The top ten clonotypes cover around 2.2% of the sample. Its CDR3 holds 16 amino acids, cysteine through phenylalanine. CDR3 DNA only is kept here, 48 bases in frame from base 1. The V and J ends are trimmed by 6 bases and 1 base, leaving 16 bases between them. CDR1 and CDR2 are drawn from the germline V gene: SGHDT, YYEEEE.

The sample comes from a study of type 1 regulatory T cells (dated by TCRdb to the early 2020s). Looking at the study overall: An in vitro protocol by which a Tr1-enriched, alloantigen-specific CD4 T cell product named T-allo10 was generated was characterized in the study. T-allo10 was being evaluated clinically in patients with hematological malignancies who were receiving allogeneic hematopoietic stem cell transplantation.

This sequence was found in a human donor in good health. This chain is built from TRBV5-6 and TRBJ2-2, with the D gene possibly TRBD1 or TRBD2, each one fitting 5 bases. The sample comprised CD4+ T cells, either the whole sample or a sorted fraction (not recorded which). The CDR3 is CASTHGTAQNTGELFF. Here is the DNA: TGTGCCAGCACCCACGGGACGGCCCAGAACACCGGGGAGCTGTTTTTT.